The clone carrying this TCR beta chain was seen ten or more times. Its antigen remains unknown. The sample belongs to a study of T cells after posttransplantation cyclophosphamide. Regarding the study as a whole: After PTCy, TRB diversity resembled that of CNI/methotrexate controls. Tissue-infiltrating T cells from skin or gut overlapped little with blood T cells.

Cyclophosphamide on days +3 and +4 followed busulfan-fludarabine conditioning and a marrow graft. Assay used: immunoSEQ multiplex PCR; TCRdb lists only in-frame clones, some missing. This set yields about 1,800 clones and no singletons; the top ten hold approximately 15%. Trimming took 5 bases from V and 3 from J; bases not matched to a gene: 8. This CDR3 contains 16 residues. The germline gives CDR1 SGHTA, CDR2 FQGNSA. V gene TRBV7-2 combines with J gene TRBJ1-5, with 9 bases identical to TRBD1. The sequence derives from a female patient aged 60 to 70 who received an allogeneic stem cell transplant from a related donor and was CMV-positive. Some T cells may be graft donor cells. The sample consisted of PBMCs, taken more than 32 days after allogeneic stem cell transplant with posttransplant cyclophosphamide. The CDR3 sequence is CASSLFDRGANQPQHF. CDR3 nucleotides: TGTGCCAGCAGCCTTTTCGACAGGGGGGCCAATCAGCCCCAGCATTTT.